Below, one TCR beta chain is given with its context. Its target is unknown. Profiling relied on immunoSEQ multiplex PCR, and the TCRdb table lists in-frame clones only, not all of them. The profile shows roughly 30,000 clones, roughly 90% of them singletons. Time point denoted: week 5, during vaccination. Vaccination used 300 ug of mutant IDH1 20-mer peptide per dose, with topical imiquimod. The entry originates in a study of a mutant IDH1 vaccine in newly diagnosed glioma. As for the study in general: Radiotherapy, temozolomide, or both had been given previously, and both were given to most.

The V gene lost 5 bases and the J gene lost 5 bases, with 15 bases spanning the gap. This CDR3 is 14 amino acids long. Germline CDR1 reads SGHNT; CDR2 reads YYREEE (reference sequence). The specimen was PBMCs, collected from a glioma patient whose treatment included an IDH1 peptide vaccine. The sequence derives from a man aged 18 to 35 with glioma. J is TRBJ2-3 and V is TRBV5-4, with D perhaps TRBD2 (6 bases). CDR3 sequence: CASRTGLRGDTQYF. Here the CDR3 DNA reads TGTGCCAGCAGGACGGGACTCCGCGGAGATACGCAGTATTTT.